The entry below gives a single T cell receptor (beta chain) sequence along with its context. Its specificity is not known. The CDR3 loop spans 14 amino acids. Germline-derived CDR1 and CDR2 are LNHDA and SQIVND (reference sequence). Trimming removed 6 bases from V and 1 base from J; junction bases left unmatched: 1. This specimen belongs to a study of cytomegalovirus exposure and HLA in healthy donors. Study results and limitations: For most TCR beta V segments, an earlier analysis put the productive rate at about 90% or about 30% of the time.

It was with 60 Vbeta and 13 Jbeta primers that the PCR ran. Sequenced by immunoSEQ multiplex PCR; TCRdb stores in-frame clones only, minus some. The data hold approximately 160,000 clones, with about 75% observed a single time. The chain couples TRBV19 to TRBJ1-5; 9 bases agree with TRBD1. The material sequenced was PBMCs. The sequence came from a male donor in good health and CMV-seronegative. The CDR3 sequence is CASRTGGSNQPQHF. CDR3 nucleotides: TGTGCCAGTAGGACAGGGGGAAGCAATCAGCCCCAGCATTTT.